The next 9 T cell receptor beta chains were all read from a single sample in a study of identical twins. TCRdb redid the calling of the 5' RACE reads with MiXCR, one entry per CDR3 protein. In the table there are approximately 1.8 million distinct CDR3 sequences, less than 35% of which are singletons. The sequencing sample was made of cord blood. The receptors derive from a newborn girl in good health.

The chain uses TRBV4-2 and TRBJ1-3; 8 bases agree with TRBD1. The CDR3 extends over 17 amino acids. The V segment lost 4 bases and the J segment 0 bases; nucleotides outside the gene matches: 8. Per the germline V gene, CDR1 is LGHNA and CDR2 is YNFKEQ. DNA of the CDR3: TGTGCCAGCAGCCCTCGGACAGGGCTGGACTCTGGAAACACCATATATTTT. Its protein is CASSPRTGLDSGNTIYF.

Ten or more counts support this clonotype. This sequence joins TRBV29-1 and TRBJ1-2; 7 bases match TRBD1. Germline lookup yields CDR1 SQVTM and CDR2 ANQGSEA. V lost 0 bases and J lost 7; bases outside the gene matches: 5. The CDR3 is 13 amino acids. CDR3 DNA sequence: TGCAGCGTTGAAGACGGAAACAGGGGTGGCTACACCTTC. It is translated as CSVEDGNRGGYTF.

This clonotype was observed a handful of times. The chain combines TRBV20-1 with TRBJ1-6; possible D gene TRBD1, 5 bases. The V gene's germline CDR1 is DFQATT and CDR2 SNEGSKA (reference sequence). V lost 1 base to trimming and J lost 10 bases, with 11 bases between them. This CDR3 contains 13 residues. The CDR3 protein is CSARGVGGSPLHF. Written as DNA, the CDR3 is TGCAGTGCTAGAGGGGTTGGGGGGTCACCCCTCCACTTT.

The chain joins TRBV20-1 to TRBJ1-5; unclear D gene. Germline V gene lookup returns CDR1 DFQATT and CDR2 SNEGSKA (reference sequence). CDR3 length: 12 residues. The V gene lost 6 bases and the J gene lost 3 bases, with 9 bases spanning the gap. The CDR3 region has the DNA TGCAGTGCGGGATCCCTCAATCAGCCCCAGCATTTT. Protein: CSAGSLNQPQHF.

This clonotype was observed at least ten times. The J gene is TRBJ2-7, the V gene TRBV4-2, with 7 bases that match TRBD2. This CDR3 comprises 17 residues. Germline V lookup: CDR1 LGHNA, CDR2 YNFKEQ. After removal of 0 bases from V and 2 bases from J, the junction contained 10 bases not matched to a gene. CDR3 sequence (DNA): TGTGCCAGCAGCCAAGACCCTCGAGGACTAGTACCCTACGAGCAGTACTTC. Translated, it gives CASSQDPRGLVPYEQYF.

In its sample, this clonotype was seen a few times. The chain employs TRBV9 and TRBJ2-1, with no clear D. The CDR3 is 13 amino acids. Germline V CDR1 and CDR2: SGDLS, YYNGEE. V dropped 0 bases and J dropped 8 bases, with 9 bases sitting between them. The CDR3 protein is CASSVGLVYEQFF. DNA of the CDR3: TGTGCCAGCAGCGTAGGGCTAGTATATGAGCAGTTCTTC.

This chain joins TRBV21-1 and TRBJ1-2; the table's D call of TRBD1 was not tested on the DNA. TRBV21-1 is labeled a pseudogene. The CDR3 is 15 amino acids. The CDR3 coding sequence is TGTGCCAGCAGCAAGAAGGCAGGACAATCCTATGGCTACACCTTC. Translated, it gives CASSKKAGQSYGYTF.

This clonotype was seen a few times. The chain links TRBV5-1 to TRBJ1-2, with D possibly matching TRBD1 (6 bases). In germline, CDR1 is SGHRS, CDR2 YFSETQ. CDR3 length: 14 amino acids. With 4 bases removed from V and 5 bases from J, the gap between germline ends came to 15 bases. The CDR3 DNA sequence: TGCGCCAGCAGCGGACCGGACAGAGATTATGGCTACACCTTC. Translation gives CASSGPDRDYGYTF.

This clonotype was counted only a few times. The chain is built from TRBV12-3 or TRBV12-4 and TRBJ2-1, with TRBD2 matching over 11 bases. This CDR3 comprises 15 residues. The trim removed 6 bases at V and 7 bases at J, leaving 8 bases unmatched. The CDR3 sequence is CASSLLAGVKNEQFF. CDR3 sequence (DNA): TGTGCCAGCAGCTTACTAGCGGGAGTTAAAAATGAGCAGTTCTTC.